This entry lists 3 T cell receptor beta chains sequenced from one sample in a study of human T cells and chemical hapten exposure. Time point meaning: healthy volunteer bleed at 6 weeks. The study extracted total RNA from unfractionated whole blood. From the RACE reads, TCRdb called clonotypes with MiXCR, one entry per CDR3 protein. Of 65,000 or so distinct CDR3 sequences in the sample, about 6% were seen once. Sequenced material: whole blood. All receptors derive from a female donor in good health. Some clones in this sample may be carry-over from other donors' samples.

This clonotype was seen ten or more times. The V and J genes are TRBV29-1 and TRBJ2-3; 8 positions match TRBD1. V dropped 1 base and J dropped 3; count of bases not matched to a gene: 9. Germline V gene lookup returns CDR1 SQVTM and CDR2 ANQGSEA. CDR3 length equals 16 residues. The chain's CDR3 is CSVEAQGAVFTDTQYF. The CDR3 DNA follows: TGCAGCGTTGAAGCCCAGGGGGCGGTTTTTACAGATACGCAGTATTTT.

This clonotype was found many times. The chain uses TRBV29-1 and TRBJ2-1; D perhaps matches TRBD1 (5 bases). V lost 3 bases and J lost 4, with 22 bases in between. The CDR3 has 17 amino acids. The germline CDR1 and CDR2 sequences are SQVTM and ANQGSEA. CDR3 residues: CSVERPQGPFLYNEQFF. The CDR3 DNA sequence: TGCAGCGTTGAGAGACCGCAGGGCCCCTTTTTATACAATGAGCAGTTCTTC.

The chain is built from TRBV2 and TRBJ1-5; maybe TRBD1 (6 bases). Germline V gene sequence: CDR1 SNHLY, CDR2 FYNNEI. The CDR3 extends over 15 amino acids. V was cut by 2 bases and J by 0 bases, with 8 bases left in between. The DNA for the CDR3 is TGTGCCAGCAGTGAACAGGGGTTTAGCAATCAGCCCCAGCATTTT. It is translated as CASSEQGFSNQPQHF.